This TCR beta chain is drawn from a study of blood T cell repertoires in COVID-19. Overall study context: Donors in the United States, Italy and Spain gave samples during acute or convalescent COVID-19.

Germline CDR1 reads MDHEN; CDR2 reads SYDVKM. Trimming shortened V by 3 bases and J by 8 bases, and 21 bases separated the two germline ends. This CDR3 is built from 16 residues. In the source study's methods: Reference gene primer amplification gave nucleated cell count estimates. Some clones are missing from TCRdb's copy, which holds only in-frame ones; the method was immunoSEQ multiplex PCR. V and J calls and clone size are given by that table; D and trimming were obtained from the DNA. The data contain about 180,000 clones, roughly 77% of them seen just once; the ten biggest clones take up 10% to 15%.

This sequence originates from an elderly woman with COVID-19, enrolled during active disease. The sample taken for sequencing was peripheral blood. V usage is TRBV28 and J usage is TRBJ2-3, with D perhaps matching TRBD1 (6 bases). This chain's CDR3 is CASSFLGDIDLGTQYF. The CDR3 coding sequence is TGTGCCAGCAGTTTTTTAGGGGACATAGATCTCGGTACGCAGTATTTT.